Listed below are T cell receptor beta chains from one sample, sequenced in a study of technical replicates of blood from several donors. Libraries were prepared by immunoSEQ multiplex PCR; TCRdb keeps only in-frame clonotypes and omits some of them. The sample holds roughly 80,000 clones; 96% are singletons and the top ten take 0.37%. Sequencing was performed on T cells isolated from PBMCs. Receptors were obtained from a human donor in good health. Each CDR3 is given with its conserved first and last residue.

J: TRBJ2-3
V: TRBV29-1
CDR3: CSVGGLRGAAGTNTDTQYF

J: TRBJ2-1
V: TRBV7-2
CDR3: CASSWVLGVHNEQFF

J: TRBJ2-1
V: TRBV4-1
CDR3: CASSLLILLTAYNEQFF

J: TRBJ2-5
V: TRBV4-1
CDR3: CASSQRGFETQYF

J: TRBJ1-1
V: TRBV2
CDR3: CASRGANTEAFF

J: TRBJ2-4
V: TRBV11-3
CDR3: CASSLPGENIQYF

J: TRBJ2-7
V: TRBV9
CDR3: CASAEASGTTYEQYF

J: TRBJ1-2
V: TRBV6-4
CDR3: CASSYRGGDGYGYTF

J: TRBJ2-1
V: TRBV7-9
CDR3: CASSDGTSGGGDEQFF

J: TRBJ1-5
V: TRBV15
CDR3: CATSSFTGDNQPQHF

J: TRBJ2-7
V: TRBV6-6
CDR3: CASSAGQGHYEQYF

J: TRBJ1-4
V: TRBV28
CDR3: CASSLWTGGLANEKLFF

J: TRBJ2-5
V: TRBV30
CDR3: CAWSPGTTQETQYF

J: TRBJ2-2
V: TRBV7-3
CDR3: CASSLGLGNTGELFF

J: TRBJ2-1
V: TRBV2
CDR3: CASSSGDYNEQFF

J: TRBJ2-1
V: TRBV5-1
CDR3: CASSPTRNEQFF